This T cell receptor (beta chain) came from a study of cytomegalovirus exposure and HLA in healthy donors (TCRdb year 2017). Regarding the complete study: The 666 repertoires of the first cohort and the 120 validation repertoires were produced on the same platform, according to a later analysis. High-throughput TCR immunosequencing, statistical association of individual TCRs with disease status, and machine learning were combined to predict cytomegalovirus infection status. The study was designed to test whether signatures of past pathogen exposure could be identified by cataloging public T cell receptors. In addition to the first cohort of 666 subjects, a separate validation cohort of under 150 different subjects was used.

From the germline V gene, CDR1 is SGHAT and CDR2 is FQNNGV. V and J lose 2 bases and 12 bases, and a span of 13 bases separates them. The CDR3, cysteine through phenylalanine, is 13 amino acids long. The CDR3 DNA has 39 bases and is translated from base 1. The full study reports these points: A later analysis lacked HLA typing for the validation cohort, so it scored co-occurrence in that cohort across all 120 or so repertoires. The authors suggested that the approach could potentially be extended to other disease states and immunological phenotypes. Most TCR sequences were seen in very few donors, while some public TCRs were found in many individuals. The classifier was reported to diagnose cytomegalovirus status with high specificity and sensitivity in both the original cohort and the validation cohort. In vitro tests confirmed that a few of the cytomegalovirus-associated TCR beta chains recognize cytomegalovirus antigens. A later analysis found that TCRs clustered in the first cohort also tended to co-occur in the 120 validation repertoires, with approximately 94% of cluster scores above 0. The study listed 150 to 200 TCR beta chains as associated with cytomegalovirus.

Libraries were built with the immunoSEQ multiplex PCR assay. Regarding the original processing steps: A statistical classification framework was developed to diagnose cytomegalovirus status using the catalog of TCR beta chain sequences. As stored in TCRdb, this immuneACCESS dataset retains in-frame rearrangements with V and J assigned. A fraction of the clones does not appear; measured against another copy, unresolved V genes explain less than half of the discrepancy, and the remainder lacks a known reason. For V, J and clone size, that table is used; D and trimming come from the DNA. The sample table holds about 160,000 clones, of which around nine tenths were seen once. The top ten hold approximately 10% of the sample. The donors were included in the validation cohort of 120 subjects, a group kept apart from the roughly 610-subject first cohort. A note on this clone: What this receptor recognizes is not known. The record has no base qualities; no much larger clone is one base away.

The V and J genes are TRBV11-2 and TRBJ1-4, with the D gene uncertain. The sequenced sample consisted of PBMCs. The source of this sequence is a woman aged 18-35 years in good health and CMV-seropositive. The CDR3 loop reads CASSLSPGDELFF. At the DNA level, the sequence is TGTGCCAGCAGCTTATCTCCCGGAGACGAACTGTTTTTT.